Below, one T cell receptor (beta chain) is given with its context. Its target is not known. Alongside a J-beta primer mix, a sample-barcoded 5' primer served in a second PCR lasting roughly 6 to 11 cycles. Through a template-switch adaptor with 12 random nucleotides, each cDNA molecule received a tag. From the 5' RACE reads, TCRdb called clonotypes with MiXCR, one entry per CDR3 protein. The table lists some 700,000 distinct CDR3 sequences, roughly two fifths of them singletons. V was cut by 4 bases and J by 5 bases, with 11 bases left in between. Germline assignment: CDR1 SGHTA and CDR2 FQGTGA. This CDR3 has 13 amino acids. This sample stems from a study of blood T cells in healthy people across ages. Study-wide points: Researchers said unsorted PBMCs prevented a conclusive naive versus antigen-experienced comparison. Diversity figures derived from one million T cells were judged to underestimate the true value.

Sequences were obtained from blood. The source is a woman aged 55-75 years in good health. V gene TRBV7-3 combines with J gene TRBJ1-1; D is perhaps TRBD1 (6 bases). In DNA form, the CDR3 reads TGTGCCAGCAGCTCAACAGGGCGTACTGAAGCTTTCTTT. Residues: CASSSTGRTEAFF. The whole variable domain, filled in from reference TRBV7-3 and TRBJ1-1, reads GAGVSQTPSNKVTEKGKYVELRCDPISGHTALYWYRQSLGQGPEFLIYFQGTGAADDSGLPNDRFFAVRPEGSVSTLKIQRTERGDSAVYLCASSSTGRTEAFFGQGTRLTVV.